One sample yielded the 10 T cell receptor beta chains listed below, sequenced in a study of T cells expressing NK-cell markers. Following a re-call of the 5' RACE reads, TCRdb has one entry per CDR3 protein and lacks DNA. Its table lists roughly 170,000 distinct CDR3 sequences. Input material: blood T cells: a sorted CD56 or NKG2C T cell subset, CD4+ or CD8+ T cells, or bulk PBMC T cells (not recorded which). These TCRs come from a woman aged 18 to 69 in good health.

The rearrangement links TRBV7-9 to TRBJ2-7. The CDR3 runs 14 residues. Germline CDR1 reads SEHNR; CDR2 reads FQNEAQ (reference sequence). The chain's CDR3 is CARNLKYPSYEQYF.

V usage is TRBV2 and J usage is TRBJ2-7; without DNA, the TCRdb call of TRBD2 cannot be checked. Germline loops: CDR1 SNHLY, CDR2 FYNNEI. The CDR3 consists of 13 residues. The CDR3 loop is CASKGPTRYEQYF.

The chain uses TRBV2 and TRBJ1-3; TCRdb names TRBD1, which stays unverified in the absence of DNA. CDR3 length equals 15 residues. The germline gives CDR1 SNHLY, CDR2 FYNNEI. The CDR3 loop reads CASSEWTPSGNTIYF.

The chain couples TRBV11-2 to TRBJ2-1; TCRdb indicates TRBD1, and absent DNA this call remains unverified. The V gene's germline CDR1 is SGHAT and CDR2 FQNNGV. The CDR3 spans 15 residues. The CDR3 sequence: CASSPRDRGGIEQFF.

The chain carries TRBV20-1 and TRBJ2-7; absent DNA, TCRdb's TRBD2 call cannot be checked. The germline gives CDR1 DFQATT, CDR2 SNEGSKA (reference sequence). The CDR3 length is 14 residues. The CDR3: CSARDRVAGGEQYF.

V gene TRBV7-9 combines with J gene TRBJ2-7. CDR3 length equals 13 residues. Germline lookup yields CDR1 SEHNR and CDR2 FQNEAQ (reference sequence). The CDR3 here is CASSLLEPYEQYF.

The CDR3 is CASSPRGSRASNYGYTF. The chain links TRBV6-1 to TRBJ1-2. In germline, CDR1 is MNHNS, CDR2 SASEGT. This CDR3 comprises 17 residues.

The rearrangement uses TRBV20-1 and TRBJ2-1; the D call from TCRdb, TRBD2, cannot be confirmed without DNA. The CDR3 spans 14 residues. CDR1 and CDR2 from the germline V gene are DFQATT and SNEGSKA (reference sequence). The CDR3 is CSARWRGAVNEQFF.

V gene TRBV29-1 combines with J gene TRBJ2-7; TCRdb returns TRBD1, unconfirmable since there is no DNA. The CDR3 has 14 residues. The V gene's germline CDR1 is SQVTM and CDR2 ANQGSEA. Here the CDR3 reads CSVTPGGSSYEQYF.

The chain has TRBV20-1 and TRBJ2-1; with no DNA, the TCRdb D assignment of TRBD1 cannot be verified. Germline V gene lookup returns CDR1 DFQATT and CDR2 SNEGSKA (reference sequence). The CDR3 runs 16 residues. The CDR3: CSARTVAGDHYNEQFF.